This TCR beta chain was retrieved from a study of blood T cell repertoires in COVID-19. Study-level information: Material from acute and convalescent COVID-19 was sourced from the United States, Italy and Spain. Sample material is recorded as cDNA or gDNA derived from T cells, B-cell-depleted T cells, or PBMCs.

CDR1 and CDR2 from the germline V gene are WNHNN and SYGVQD (reference sequence). With 7 bases removed from V and 5 bases from J, the gap between germline ends came to 17 bases. This CDR3 contains 14 residues. As processed by the authors: Nucleated cell number was recorded as an estimate derived from reference gene primer amplification. Profiled with immunoSEQ multiplex PCR; TCRdb holds only in-frame clones, not every one. Clone size and the V and J calls come from that table; the DNA yielded D and trimming. Of around 54,000 clones listed, just over 90% are singletons. Sequenced: peripheral blood. This chain connects TRBV10-1 to TRBJ2-5; D is unclear. The TCR was taken from a woman between 40 and 50 years old with active COVID-19. The DNA for the CDR3 is TGCGCCAGCATAGAACGACTCGAGCAGGAGACCCAGTACTTC. Translating it yields CASIERLEQETQYF.